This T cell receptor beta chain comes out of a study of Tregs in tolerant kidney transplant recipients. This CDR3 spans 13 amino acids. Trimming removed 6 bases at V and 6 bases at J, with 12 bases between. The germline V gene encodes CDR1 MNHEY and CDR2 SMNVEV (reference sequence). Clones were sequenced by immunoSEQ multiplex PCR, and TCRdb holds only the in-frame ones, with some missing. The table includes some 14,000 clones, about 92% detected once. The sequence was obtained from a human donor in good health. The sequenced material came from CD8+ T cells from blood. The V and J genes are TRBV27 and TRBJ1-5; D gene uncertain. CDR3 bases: TGTGCCAGCAGGATCAGGCAAGGTCAGCCCCAGCATTTT. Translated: CASRIRQGQPQHF.